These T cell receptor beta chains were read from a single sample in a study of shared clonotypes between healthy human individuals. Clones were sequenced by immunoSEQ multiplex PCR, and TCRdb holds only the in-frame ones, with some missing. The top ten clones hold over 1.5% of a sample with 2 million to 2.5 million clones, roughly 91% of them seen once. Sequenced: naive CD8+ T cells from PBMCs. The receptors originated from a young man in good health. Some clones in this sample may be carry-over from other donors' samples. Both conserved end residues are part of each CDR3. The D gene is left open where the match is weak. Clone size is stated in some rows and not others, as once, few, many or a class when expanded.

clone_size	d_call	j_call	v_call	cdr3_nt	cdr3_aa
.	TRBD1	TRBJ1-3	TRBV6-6	TGTGCCAGCAGCAAGGACAGGAACTATGGAAACACCATATATTTT	CASSKDRNYGNTIYF
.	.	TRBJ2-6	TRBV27	TGTGCCAGCGGTACCCTTTTCGCCTCTGGGGCCAACGTCCTGACTTTC	CASGTLFASGANVLTF
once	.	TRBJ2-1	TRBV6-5	TGTGCCAGCAGTTATCGGGGGCCTGGCAATGAGCAGTTCTTC	CASSYRGPGNEQFF
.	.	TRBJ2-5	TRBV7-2	TGTGCCAGCAGCTACGGGGAGACCCAGTACTTC	CASSYGETQYF
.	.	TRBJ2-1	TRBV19	TGTGCCTCCTCCGGGACTGTATACAATGAGCAGTTCTTC	CASSGTVYNEQFF
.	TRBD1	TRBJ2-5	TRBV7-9	TGTGCCAGCAGCTTATGGGACAGAGAAGAGACCCAGTACTTC	CASSLWDREETQYF
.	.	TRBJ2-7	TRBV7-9	TGTGCCAGCAGCGTAACAGGCGAGCAGTACTTC	CASSVTGEQYF
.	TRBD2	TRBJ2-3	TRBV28	TGTGCCAGCAGTTTGGGATTAGCGGGAGATCCAGATACGCAGTATTTT	CASSLGLAGDPDTQYF
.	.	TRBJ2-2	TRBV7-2	TGTGCCAGCAGCACACGACAGGCTCACGGGGAGCTGTTTTTT	CASSTRQAHGELFF
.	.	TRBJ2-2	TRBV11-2	TGTGCCAGCAGCAGGGAAAGGGGGAACACCGGGGAGCTGTTTTTT	CASSRERGNTGELFF
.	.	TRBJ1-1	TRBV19	TGTGCCAGTAGTATAGAACCGACGAGGGAACCCACTATGAACACTGAAGCTTTCTTT	CASSIEPTREPTMNTEAFF
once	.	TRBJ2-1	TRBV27	TGTGCCAGCAGTTTATCTCTCGGGAGCTCCTACAATGAGCAGTTCTTC	CASSLSLGSSYNEQFF
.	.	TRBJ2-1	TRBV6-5	TGTGCCAGCAGTTACTCGAGGGGAGATGAGCAGTTCTTC	CASSYSRGDEQFF
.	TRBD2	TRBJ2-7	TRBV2	TGTGCCAGCAGCCCTACGACTAGCTTGGACTACGAGCAGTACTTC	CASSPTTSLDYEQYF
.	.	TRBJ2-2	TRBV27	TGTGCCAGCATGGCAGGGCACACCGGGGAGCTGTTTTTT	CASMAGHTGELFF
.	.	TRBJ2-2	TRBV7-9	TGTGGAGAGGATGGACTTTTGAACACCGGGGAGCTGTTTTTT	CGEDGLLNTGELFF
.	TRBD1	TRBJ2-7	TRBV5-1	TGCGCCAGCAGTTCCCGGGACAGGGATTACGAGCAGTACTTC	CASSSRDRDYEQYF
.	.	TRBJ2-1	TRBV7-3	TGTGCCAGCAGCTCCGGACTCTACAATGAGCAGTTCTTC	CASSSGLYNEQFF
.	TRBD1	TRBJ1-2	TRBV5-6	TGTGCCAGCAGCCAGGGGGGCAACGGCTACACCTTC	CASSQGGNGYTF
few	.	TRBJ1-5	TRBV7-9	TGTGCCAGCAGCGGGTCCAATCAGCCCCAGCATTTT	CASSGSNQPQHF
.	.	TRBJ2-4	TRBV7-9	TGTGCCAGCAGCCCACCGGACAGTTTAGGCAAAAACATTCAGTACTTC	CASSPPDSLGKNIQYF
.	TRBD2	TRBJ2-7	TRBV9	TGTGCCAGCAGCCCCCGAGCGGGAGTCCCCTCCTACGAGCAGTACTTC	CASSPRAGVPSYEQYF
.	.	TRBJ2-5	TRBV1	TGCACCAGCAGCCAAGGGACAGCAAACCAGACCCAGTACTTC	CTSSQGTANQTQYF